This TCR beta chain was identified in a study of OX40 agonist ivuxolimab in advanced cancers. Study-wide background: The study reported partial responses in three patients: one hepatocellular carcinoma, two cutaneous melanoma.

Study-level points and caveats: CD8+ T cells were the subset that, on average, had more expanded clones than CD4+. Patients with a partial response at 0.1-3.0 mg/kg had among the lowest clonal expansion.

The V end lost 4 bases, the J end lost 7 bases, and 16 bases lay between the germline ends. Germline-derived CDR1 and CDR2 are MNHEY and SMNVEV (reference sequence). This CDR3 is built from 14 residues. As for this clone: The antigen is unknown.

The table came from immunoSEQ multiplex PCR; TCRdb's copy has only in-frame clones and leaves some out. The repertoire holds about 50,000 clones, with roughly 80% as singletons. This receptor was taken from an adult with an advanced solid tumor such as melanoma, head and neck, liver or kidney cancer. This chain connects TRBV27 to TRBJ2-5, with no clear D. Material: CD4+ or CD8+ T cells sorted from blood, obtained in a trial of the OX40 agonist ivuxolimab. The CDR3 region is CASSYRAPSGTQYF. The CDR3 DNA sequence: TGTGCCAGCAGTTACCGGGCCCCATCAGGGACCCAGTACTTC.